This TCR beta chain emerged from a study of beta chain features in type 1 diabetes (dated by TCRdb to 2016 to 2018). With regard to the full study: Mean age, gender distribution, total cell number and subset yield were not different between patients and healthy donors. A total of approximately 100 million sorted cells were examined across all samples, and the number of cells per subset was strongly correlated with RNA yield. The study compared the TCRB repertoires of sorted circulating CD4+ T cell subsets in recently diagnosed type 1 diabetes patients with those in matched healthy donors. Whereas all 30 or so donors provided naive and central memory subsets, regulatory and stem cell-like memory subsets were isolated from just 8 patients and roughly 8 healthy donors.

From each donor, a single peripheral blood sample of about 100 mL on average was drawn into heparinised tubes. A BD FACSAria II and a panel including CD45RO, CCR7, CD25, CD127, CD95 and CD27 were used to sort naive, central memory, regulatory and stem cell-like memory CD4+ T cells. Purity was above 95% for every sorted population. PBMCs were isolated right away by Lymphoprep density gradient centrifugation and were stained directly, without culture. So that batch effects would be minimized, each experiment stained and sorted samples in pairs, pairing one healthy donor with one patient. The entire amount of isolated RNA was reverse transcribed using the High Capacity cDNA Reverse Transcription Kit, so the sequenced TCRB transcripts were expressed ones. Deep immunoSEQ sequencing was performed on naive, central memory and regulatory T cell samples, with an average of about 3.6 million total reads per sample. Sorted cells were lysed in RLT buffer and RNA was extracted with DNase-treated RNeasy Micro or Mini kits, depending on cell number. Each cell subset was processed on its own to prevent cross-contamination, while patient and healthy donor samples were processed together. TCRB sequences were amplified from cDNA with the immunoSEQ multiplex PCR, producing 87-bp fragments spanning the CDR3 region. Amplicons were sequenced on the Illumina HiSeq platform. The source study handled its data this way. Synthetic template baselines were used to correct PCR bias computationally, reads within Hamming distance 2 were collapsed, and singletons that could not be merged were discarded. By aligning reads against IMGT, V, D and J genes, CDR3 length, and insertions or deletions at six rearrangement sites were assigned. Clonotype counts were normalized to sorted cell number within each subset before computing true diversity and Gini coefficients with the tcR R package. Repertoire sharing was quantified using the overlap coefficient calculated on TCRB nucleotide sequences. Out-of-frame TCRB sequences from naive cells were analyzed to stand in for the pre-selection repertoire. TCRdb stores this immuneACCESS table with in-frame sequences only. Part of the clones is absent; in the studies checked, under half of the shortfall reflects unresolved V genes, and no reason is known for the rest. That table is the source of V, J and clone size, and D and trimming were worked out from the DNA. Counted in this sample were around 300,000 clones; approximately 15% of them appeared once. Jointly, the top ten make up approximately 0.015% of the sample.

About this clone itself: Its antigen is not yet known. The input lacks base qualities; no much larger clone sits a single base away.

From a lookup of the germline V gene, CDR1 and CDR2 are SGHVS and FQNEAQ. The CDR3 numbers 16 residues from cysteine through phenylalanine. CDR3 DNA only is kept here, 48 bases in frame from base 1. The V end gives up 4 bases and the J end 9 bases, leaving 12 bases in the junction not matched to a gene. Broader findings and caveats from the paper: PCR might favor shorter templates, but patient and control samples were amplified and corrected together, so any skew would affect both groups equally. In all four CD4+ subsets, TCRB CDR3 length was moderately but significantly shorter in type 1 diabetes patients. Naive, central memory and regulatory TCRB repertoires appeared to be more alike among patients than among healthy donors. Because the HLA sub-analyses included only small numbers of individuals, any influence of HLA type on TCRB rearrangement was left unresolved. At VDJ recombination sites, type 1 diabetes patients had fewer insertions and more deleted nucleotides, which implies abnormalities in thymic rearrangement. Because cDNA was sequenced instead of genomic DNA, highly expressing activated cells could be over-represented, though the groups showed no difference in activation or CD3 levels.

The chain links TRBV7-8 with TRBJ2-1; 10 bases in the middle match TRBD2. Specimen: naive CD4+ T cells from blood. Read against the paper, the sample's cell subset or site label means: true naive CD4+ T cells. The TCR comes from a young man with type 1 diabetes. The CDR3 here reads CASSSGVAGLAPEQFF. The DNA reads TGTGCCAGCAGCTCAGGGGTTGCGGGACTAGCGCCTGAGCAGTTCTTC. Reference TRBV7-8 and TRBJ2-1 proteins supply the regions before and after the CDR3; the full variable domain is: GAGVSQSPRYKVAKRGQDVALRCDPISGHVSLFWYQQALGQGPEFLTYFQNEAQLDKSGLPSDRFFAERPEGSVSTLKIQRTQQEDSAVYLCASSSGVAGLAPEQFFGPGTRLTVL.